This T cell receptor (beta chain) was retrieved from a study of blood T cell repertoires in COVID-19. Study overall: Samples came from the United States, Italy and Spain, spanning acute and convalescent COVID-19. PBMCs, B-cell-depleted T cells, or T cells were the source of the cDNA or gDNA that made up the material.

In the authors' workflow: Amplification from reference gene primers served as the basis for estimated nucleated cell counts. Generated by immunoSEQ multiplex PCR, the TCRdb table keeps only in-frame clones and is missing some. V, J and clone size are those of that table, while D and trimming were read from the DNA. The sample contains 230,000 or so clones, roughly nine tenths of which appear only once. V was trimmed by 0 bases and J by 3 bases, leaving 9 bases between them. The CDR3 totals 14 residues. The germline gives CDR1 SGDLS, CDR2 YYNGEE. The sample comprised PBMCs or T cells enriched from blood (not recorded which). J is TRBJ2-5 and V is TRBV9; D not certain. The receptor was derived from a woman under 40 who had recovered from COVID-19. CDR3 sequence: CASSVAPGEETQYF. Written as DNA, the CDR3 is TGTGCCAGCAGCGTAGCCCCAGGCGAAGAGACCCAGTACTTC.